The 6 T cell receptor beta chains below all came from one sample that was sequenced in a study of glioma-infiltrating T cells after dendritic cell vaccination. This table comes from immunoSEQ multiplex PCR, and its TCRdb copy is limited to in-frame clones, with some not included. The sample has more than 100,000 clones; roughly 79% are singletons. The starting material was blood, obtained before dendritic cell vaccination. Source of these receptors: a human donor with glioblastoma.

The J gene is TRBJ1-1, the V gene TRBV7-9; 9 bases are shared with TRBD1. This CDR3 comprises 14 residues. Trimming took 5 bases from V and 3 from J; bases not matched to a gene: 4. Germline V gene data show CDR1 as SEHNR and CDR2 as FQNEAQ (reference sequence). The CDR3 DNA follows: TGTGCCAGCAGCGGCTACAGGGGGCACACTGAAGCTTTCTTT. Encoded protein: CASSGYRGHTEAFF.

CDR3 region: CASRRHLDSNQPQHF. CDR3 coding DNA: TGTGCCAGCAGGAGGCACCTAGATTCTAATCAGCCCCAGCATTTT. The chain has TRBV27 and TRBJ1-5; D gene uncertain. With 6 bases removed from V and 4 bases from J, the gap between germline ends came to 16 bases. The CDR3 runs 15 residues. Germline CDR1 and CDR2: MNHEY and SMNVEV (reference sequence).

The chain couples TRBV27 to TRBJ2-3; D is possibly TRBD1 (5 bases). Trimming left V 0 bases short and J 3 bases short, with 10 bases between. CDR1 and CDR2 from the germline V gene are MNHEY and SMNVEV (reference sequence). This CDR3 spans 15 amino acids. CDR3 coding DNA: TGTGCCAGCAGTTTATCGATCAGGGTAACAGATACGCAGTATTTT. It codes for CASSLSIRVTDTQYF.

CDR3 protein: CAWNPPGGQGSSPLHF. CDR3 DNA: TGTGCCTGGAATCCACCTGGGGGACAGGGGAGTTCACCCCTCCACTTT. The chain couples TRBV30 to TRBJ1-6; TRBD1 aligns across 10 bases. There are 16 residues in the CDR3. After removal of 4 bases from V and 9 bases from J, the junction contained 12 bases not matched to a gene. Germline V gives CDR1 GTSNPN, CDR2 SVGIG (reference sequence). Complete variable domain (other parts from reference TRBV30 and TRBJ1-6): SQTIHQWPATLVQPVGSPLSLECTVEGTSNPNLYWYRQAAGRGLQLLFYSVGIGQISSEVPQNLSASRPQDRQFILSSKKLLLSDSGFYLCAWNPPGGQGSSPLHFGNGTRLTVT.

In DNA, the CDR3 is TGTGCCGAAGGAGGGGAAGGAGAGACCCAGTACTTC. Translation: CAEGGEGETQYF. The chain is built from TRBV30 and TRBJ2-5; the D gene is possibly TRBD2 (6 bases). CDR3 length: 12 residues. Deletions cut 8 bases from V and 4 bases from J, with 14 bases between. Germline V CDR1 and CDR2: GTSNPN, SVGIG (reference sequence). The whole variable domain, remainder taken from reference TRBV30 and TRBJ2-5, is SQTIHQWPATLVQPVGSPLSLECTVEGTSNPNLYWYRQAAGRGLQLLFYSVGIGQISSEVPQNLSASRPQDRQFILSSKKLLLSDSGFYLCAEGGEGETQYFGPGTRLLVL.

The CDR3 sequence: CASSFAGDGYTF. The CDR3 nucleotides read TGCGCCAGCAGCTTCGCCGGAGATGGCTACACCTTC. V is TRBV5-1 and J is TRBJ1-2; D is undetermined. V lost 2 bases and J 6 bases, leaving 8 bases between the germline ends. The CDR3 length is 12 residues. Germline values: CDR1 SGHRS, CDR2 YFSETQ. Supplemented by reference TRBV5-1 and TRBJ1-2, the full variable domain reads KAGVTQTPRYLIKTRGQQVTLSCSPISGHRSVSWYQQTPGQGLQFLFEYFSETQRNKGNFPGRFSGRQFSNSRSEMNVSTLELGDSALYLCASSFAGDGYTFGSGTRLTVV.